Described below is a single T cell receptor (beta chain) sequence and its context. This clone was detected only a few times. Which antigen it targets is not known. No much larger clone exists at a distance of one base, and base qualities are not known. The germline V gene encodes CDR1 MNHEY and CDR2 SVGAGI. A distance of 11 bases separates the germline ends of V and J, which lose 0 bases and 2 bases respectively. Taken from cysteine to phenylalanine, the CDR3 has 15 residues. Only the CDR3 portion is preserved as DNA: 45 bases, with reading frame beginning at the first base. The library was generated by the immunoSEQ multiplex PCR assay. TCRdb provides this immuneACCESS table in a form limited to in-frame rearrangements. Some clones are lacking; in checked studies, under half of them reflect an unresolved V gene, and why the rest are absent is not known. The sample yields 15,000 to 20,000 clones; more than 75% were counted once. Of the sample, 8.5% to 10% is held by the ten largest clones.

The source of the sample is a study of T cell changes during pregnancy in multiple sclerosis (dated by TCRdb to the late 2010s). For the wider study: Changes in the T cell repertoire over the course of pregnancy were examined in this study in women with multiple sclerosis.

The rearrangement combines TRBV6-5 with TRBJ2-7, with a tentative D gene TRBD1 over 6 matching bases. This TCR derives from a female donor with multiple sclerosis, enrolled in a pregnancy study. Specimen: CD8+ T cells from peripheral blood mononuclear cells, collected after pregnancy. The sequenced DNA is TGTGCCAGCAGTTACTCGCCGGACAGCCCCTACGAGCAGTACTTC. This gives the protein CASSYSPDSPYEQYF.